Below, 9 T cell receptor beta chains from the same sample are listed, as sequenced in a study of long-term antiretroviral therapy in people with HIV. They ran version v3.0 of the immunoSEQ assay at survey level. TCRdb's table, derived via immunoSEQ multiplex PCR, lists solely in-frame clones and lacks some. There are tens of thousands of clones in the sample; roughly 85% occur only once, and 3.5% to 5.5% lies in the top ten. Here the sequenced sample was unsorted PBMCs, taken around 3.3 years after starting antiretroviral therapy. The receptors here all came from a man younger than 35 with HIV.

The J gene is TRBJ1-4, the V gene TRBV7-2, with 10 bases aligning to TRBD1. Unmatched junction bases numbered 6, after V lost 4 bases and J lost 7 bases. This CDR3 has 15 residues. Germline V gene lookup returns CDR1 SGHTA and CDR2 FQGNSA. In DNA form, the CDR3 reads TGTGCCAGCAGCTCAGACGGGACAGGGGTTGAAAAACTGTTTTTT. It codes for CASSSDGTGVEKLFF.

This clone showed up just a few times. J is TRBJ1-5 and V is TRBV4-1; possibly TRBD1 for D (6 bases). Germline V gene sequence: CDR1 MGHRA, CDR2 YSYEKL. The CDR3 loop spans 15 amino acids. With 1 base removed from V and 4 bases from J, the gap between germline ends came to 11 bases. CDR3 region: CASSQVQGWNQPQHF. CDR3 nucleotides: TGCGCCAGCAGCCAAGTACAGGGTTGGAATCAGCCCCAGCATTTT.

This chain uses TRBV5-6 with TRBJ1-1; TRBD1 matches 9 bases. J gave up 5 bases and V 4 bases, and 9 bases lay outside the gene matches. The germline CDR1 and CDR2 sequences are SGHDT and YYEEEE. The CDR3 is made up of 15 amino acids. The CDR3 bases are TGTGCCAGCAGCCATACATGGACAGGGGAAACTGAAGCTTTCTTT. This gives the protein CASSHTWTGETEAFF.

This chain joins TRBV13 and TRBJ2-7, with 7 positions matching TRBD2. The CDR3 loop spans 13 amino acids. The V gene end was trimmed by 8 bases and the J gene end by 2 bases; junction bases not matched to a gene: 6. From germline, CDR1 is PRHDT and CDR2 FYEKMQ (reference sequence). CDR3 amino acids: CASLLAATYEQYF. The CDR3 DNA follows: TGTGCCAGCCTCCTAGCGGCCACCTACGAGCAGTACTTC.

CDR3 nucleotide sequence: TGTGCCAGCAGTGCCCTCCATCTCAGCGAGCAGTACTTC. Amino acid sequence: CASSALHLSEQYF. The rearrangement links TRBV25-1 to TRBJ2-7; D is uncertain. Per germline, CDR1 MGHDK and CDR2 SYGVNS. The ends were cut back, 4 bases at V and 6 bases at J, with 13 bases in the middle. CDR3 length: 13 residues.

The chain combines TRBV4-3 with TRBJ2-7; tentative D call: TRBD1 (6 bases). The V gene lost 0 bases and the J gene lost 0 bases, with 12 bases spanning the gap. Germline V gene sequence: CDR1 LGHNA, CDR2 YSLEER. The CDR3 runs to 16 residues. The chain's CDR3 is CASSQDSRGASYEQYF. In DNA form, the CDR3 reads TGCGCCAGCAGCCAAGATAGCAGGGGCGCCTCCTACGAGCAGTACTTC.

This clone was seen a single time. The chain links TRBV4-3 to TRBJ2-7; 9 bases line up with TRBD2. In germline, CDR1 is LGHNA, CDR2 YSLEER. Trimming cost V 1 base and J 4 bases; bases outside gene matches: 5. The CDR3 is made up of 15 amino acids. The CDR3 region is CASSQAVTSGYEQYF. In DNA form, the CDR3 reads TGCGCCAGCAGCCAAGCTGTGACTAGCGGTTACGAGCAGTACTTC.

The chain has TRBV19 and TRBJ2-7, with D tentatively TRBD2 (5 bases). The CDR3 runs 15 residues. V shed 3 bases and J shed 4 bases, with 16 bases lying between them. Per the germline V gene, CDR1 is LNHDA and CDR2 is SQIVND (reference sequence). The CDR3 nucleotides are TGTGCCAGTAGTATGGGAGTAGACCGGTCTTACGAGCAGTACTTC. Translating it yields CASSMGVDRSYEQYF.

This clone was picked up one time. J is TRBJ2-1 and V is TRBV29-1; a possible D gene is TRBD1 (5 bases). V lost 7 bases, J lost 7 bases, and 14 bases lay in between. The CDR3 has 12 amino acids. The germline gives CDR1 SQVTM, CDR2 ANQGSEA. CDR3 protein: CSAQTQENEQFF. The CDR3 DNA reads as TGCAGCGCCCAGACACAGGAAAATGAGCAGTTCTTC.